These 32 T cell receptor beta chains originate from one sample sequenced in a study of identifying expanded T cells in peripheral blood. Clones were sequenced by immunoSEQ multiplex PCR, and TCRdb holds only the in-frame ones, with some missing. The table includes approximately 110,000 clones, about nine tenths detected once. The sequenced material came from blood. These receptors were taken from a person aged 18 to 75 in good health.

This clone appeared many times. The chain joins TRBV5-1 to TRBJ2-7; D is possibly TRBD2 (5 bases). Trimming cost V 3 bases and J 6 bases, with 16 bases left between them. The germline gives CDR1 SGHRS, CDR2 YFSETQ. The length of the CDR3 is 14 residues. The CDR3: CASSSSQDWVEQYF. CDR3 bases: TGCGCCAGCAGCTCCTCTCAGGACTGGGTCGAGCAGTACTTC.

The DNA for the CDR3 is TGTGCCAGCAGCCAGATGACAGGGAACAAGGAAAAACTGTTTTTT. This sequence encodes CASSQMTGNKEKLFF. The chain carries TRBV4-2 and TRBJ1-4; TRBD1 aligns across 7 bases. Germline assignment: CDR1 LGHNA and CDR2 YNFKEQ. The CDR3 length is 15 residues. J was trimmed by 8 bases and V by 3 bases; bases with no gene match: 9.

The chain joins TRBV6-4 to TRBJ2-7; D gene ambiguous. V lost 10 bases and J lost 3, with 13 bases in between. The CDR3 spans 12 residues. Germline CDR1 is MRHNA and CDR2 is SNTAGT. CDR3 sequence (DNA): TGTGCCACCCGACGGTCCTACTACGAGCAGTACTTC. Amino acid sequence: CATRRSYYEQYF.

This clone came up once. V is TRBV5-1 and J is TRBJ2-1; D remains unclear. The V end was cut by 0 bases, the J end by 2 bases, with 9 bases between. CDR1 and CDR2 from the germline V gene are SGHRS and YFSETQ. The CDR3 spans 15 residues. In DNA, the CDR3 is TGCGCCAGCAGCTTGGACGGCGTAACCTACAATGAGCAGTTCTTC. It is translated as CASSLDGVTYNEQFF.

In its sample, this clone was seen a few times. In DNA, the CDR3 is TGCAGTGCGTTAGAGAACACTGAAGCTTTCTTT. Protein sequence: CSALENTEAFF. The chain recombines TRBV20-1 with TRBJ1-1; no reliable D call. This CDR3 comprises 11 residues. The V gene lost 6 bases and the J gene lost 1 base, with 6 bases spanning the gap. The germline V gene has CDR1 DFQATT and CDR2 SNEGSKA (reference sequence).

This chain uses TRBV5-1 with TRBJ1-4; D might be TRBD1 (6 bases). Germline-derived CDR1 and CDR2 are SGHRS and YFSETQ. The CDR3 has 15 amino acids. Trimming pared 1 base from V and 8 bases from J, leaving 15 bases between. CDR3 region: CASSLLGDTSEKLFF. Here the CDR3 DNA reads TGCGCCAGCAGCTTGTTGGGGGACACGAGCGAAAAACTGTTTTTT.

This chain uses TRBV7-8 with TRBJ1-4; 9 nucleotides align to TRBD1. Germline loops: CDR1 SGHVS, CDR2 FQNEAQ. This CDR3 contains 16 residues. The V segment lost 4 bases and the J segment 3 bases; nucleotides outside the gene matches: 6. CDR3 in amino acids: CASSWARDRANEKLFF. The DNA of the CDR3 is TGTGCCAGCAGCTGGGCCCGGGACAGGGCTAATGAAAAACTGTTTTTT.

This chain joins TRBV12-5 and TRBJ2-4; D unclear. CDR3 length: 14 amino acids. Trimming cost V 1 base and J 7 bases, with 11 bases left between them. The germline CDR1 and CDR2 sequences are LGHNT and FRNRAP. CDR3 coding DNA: TGTGCTAGTGGTTTGGCCCTTAAGTCGAACATTCAGTACTTC. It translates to CASGLALKSNIQYF.

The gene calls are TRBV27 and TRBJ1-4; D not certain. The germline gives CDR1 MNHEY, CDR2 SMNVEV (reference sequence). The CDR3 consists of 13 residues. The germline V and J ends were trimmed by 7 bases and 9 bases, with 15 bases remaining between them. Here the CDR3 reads CASKIGAGKKLFF. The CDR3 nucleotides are TGTGCCAGCAAGATAGGCGCCGGAAAAAAACTGTTTTTT.

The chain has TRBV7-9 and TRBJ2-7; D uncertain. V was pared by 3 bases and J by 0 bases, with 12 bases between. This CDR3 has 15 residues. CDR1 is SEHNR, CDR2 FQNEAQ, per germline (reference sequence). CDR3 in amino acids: CASSFLPASSYEQYF. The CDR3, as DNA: TGTGCCAGCAGCTTTTTGCCGGCGAGCTCCTACGAGCAGTACTTC.

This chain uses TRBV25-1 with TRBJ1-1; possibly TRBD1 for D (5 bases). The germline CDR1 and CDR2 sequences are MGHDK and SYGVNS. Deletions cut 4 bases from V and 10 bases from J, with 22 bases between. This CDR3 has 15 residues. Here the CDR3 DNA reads TGTGCCAGCAGTGGTGGCGACAGATTGAGTCTTGGAGCTTTCTTT. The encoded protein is CASSGGDRLSLGAFF.

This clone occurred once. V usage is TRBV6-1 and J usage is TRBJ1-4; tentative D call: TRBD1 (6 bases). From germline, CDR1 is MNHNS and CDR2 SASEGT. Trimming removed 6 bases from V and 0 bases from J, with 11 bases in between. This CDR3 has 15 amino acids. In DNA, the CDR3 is TGTGCCAGCAGGGGGGGCGGGCCAACTAATGAAAAACTGTTTTTT. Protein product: CASRGGGPTNEKLFF.

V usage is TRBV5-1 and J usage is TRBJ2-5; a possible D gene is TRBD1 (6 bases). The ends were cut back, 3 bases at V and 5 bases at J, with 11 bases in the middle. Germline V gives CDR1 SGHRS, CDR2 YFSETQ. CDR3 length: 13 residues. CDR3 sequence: CASSSDRRETQYF. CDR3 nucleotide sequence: TGCGCCAGCAGCTCCGACAGGAGGGAGACCCAGTACTTC.

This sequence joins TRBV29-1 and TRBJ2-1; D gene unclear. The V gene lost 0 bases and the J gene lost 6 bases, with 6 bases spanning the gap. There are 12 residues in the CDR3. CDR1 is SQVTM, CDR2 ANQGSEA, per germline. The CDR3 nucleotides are TGCAGCGTTGAAGATATTCCCAATGAGCAGTTCTTC. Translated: CSVEDIPNEQFF.

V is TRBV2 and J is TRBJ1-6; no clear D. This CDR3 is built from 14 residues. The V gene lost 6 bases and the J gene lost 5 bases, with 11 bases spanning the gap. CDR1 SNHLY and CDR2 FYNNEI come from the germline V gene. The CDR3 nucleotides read TGTGCCAGCAGGGCGGGAGGGAATAATTCACCCCTCCACTTT. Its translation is CASRAGGNNSPLHF.

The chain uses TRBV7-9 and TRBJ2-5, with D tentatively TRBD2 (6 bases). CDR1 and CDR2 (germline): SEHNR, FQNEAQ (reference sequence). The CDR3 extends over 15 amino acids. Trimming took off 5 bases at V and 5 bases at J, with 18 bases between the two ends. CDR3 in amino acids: CASSDRPGEMETQYF. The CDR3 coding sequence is TGTGCCAGCAGCGACCGACCGGGGGAGATGGAGACCCAGTACTTC.

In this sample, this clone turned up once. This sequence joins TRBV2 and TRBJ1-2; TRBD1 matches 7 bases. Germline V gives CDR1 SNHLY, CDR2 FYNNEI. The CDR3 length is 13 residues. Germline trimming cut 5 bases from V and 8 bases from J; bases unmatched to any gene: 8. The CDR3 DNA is TGTGCCAGCAGTAAAAAGGACAGGAACGGCTACACCTTC. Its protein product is CASSKKDRNGYTF.

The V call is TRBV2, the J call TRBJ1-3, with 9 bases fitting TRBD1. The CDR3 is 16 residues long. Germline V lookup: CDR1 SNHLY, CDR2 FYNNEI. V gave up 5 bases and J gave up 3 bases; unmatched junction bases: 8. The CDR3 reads CASSTGTGTRGNTIYF. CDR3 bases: TGTGCCAGCAGTACTGGGACAGGGACTCGTGGAAACACCATATATTTT.

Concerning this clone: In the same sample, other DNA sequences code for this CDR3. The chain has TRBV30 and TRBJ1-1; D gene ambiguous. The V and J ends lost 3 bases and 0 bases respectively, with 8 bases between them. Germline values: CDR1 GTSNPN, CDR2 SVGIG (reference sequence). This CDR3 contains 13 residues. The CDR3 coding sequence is TGTGCCTGGAGAAGAGGCATGAACACTGAAGCTTTCTTT. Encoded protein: CAWRRGMNTEAFF.

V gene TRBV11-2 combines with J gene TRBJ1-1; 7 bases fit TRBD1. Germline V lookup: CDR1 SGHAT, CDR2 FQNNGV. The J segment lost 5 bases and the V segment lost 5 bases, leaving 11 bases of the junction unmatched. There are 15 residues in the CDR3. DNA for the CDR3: TGTGCCAGCAGCAAATATGGTCAGGGGGGTACTGAAGCTTTCTTT. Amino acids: CASSKYGQGGTEAFF.

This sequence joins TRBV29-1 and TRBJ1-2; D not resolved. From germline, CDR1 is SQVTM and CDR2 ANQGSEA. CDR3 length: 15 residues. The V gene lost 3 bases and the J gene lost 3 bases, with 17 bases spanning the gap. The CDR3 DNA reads TGCAGCGTTGATTTAGGACTGAAACCGGACTATGGCTACACCTTC. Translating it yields CSVDLGLKPDYGYTF.

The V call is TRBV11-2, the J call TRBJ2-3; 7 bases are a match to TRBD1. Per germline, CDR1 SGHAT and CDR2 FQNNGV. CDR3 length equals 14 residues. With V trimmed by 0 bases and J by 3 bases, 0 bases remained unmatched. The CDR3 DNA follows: TGTGCCAGCAGCTTAGAACAGGGGACAGATACGCAGTATTTT. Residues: CASSLEQGTDTQYF.

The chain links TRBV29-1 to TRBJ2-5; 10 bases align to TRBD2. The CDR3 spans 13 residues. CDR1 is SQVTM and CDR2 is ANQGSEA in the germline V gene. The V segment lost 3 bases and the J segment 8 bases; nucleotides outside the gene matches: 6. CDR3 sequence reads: CSVEELAGITQYF. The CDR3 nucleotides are TGCAGCGTTGAGGAACTAGCGGGGATAACCCAGTACTTC.

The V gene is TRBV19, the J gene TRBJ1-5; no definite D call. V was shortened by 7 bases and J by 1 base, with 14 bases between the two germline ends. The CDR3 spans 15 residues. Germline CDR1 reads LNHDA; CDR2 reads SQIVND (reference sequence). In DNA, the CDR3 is TGTGCCAGTAAACGCGGCGAACGCAGCAATCAGCCCCAGCATTTT. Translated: CASKRGERSNQPQHF.

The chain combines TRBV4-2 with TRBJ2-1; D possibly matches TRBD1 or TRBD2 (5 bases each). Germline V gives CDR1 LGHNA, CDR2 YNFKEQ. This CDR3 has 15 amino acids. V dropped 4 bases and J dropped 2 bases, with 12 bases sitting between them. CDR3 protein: CASSLRDETYNEQFF. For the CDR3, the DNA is TGTGCCAGCAGCCTCCGGGACGAAACCTACAATGAGCAGTTCTTC.

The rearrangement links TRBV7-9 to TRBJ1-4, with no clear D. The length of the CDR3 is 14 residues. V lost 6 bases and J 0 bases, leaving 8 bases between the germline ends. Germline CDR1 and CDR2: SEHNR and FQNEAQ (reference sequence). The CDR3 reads CASSQEATNEKLFF. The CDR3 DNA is TGTGCCAGCAGTCAAGAAGCAACTAATGAAAAACTGTTTTTT.

CDR3 region: CASSPQQGSYNEQFF. The DNA of the CDR3 is TGCGCCAGCAGCCCCCAACAGGGGTCCTACAATGAGCAGTTCTTC. The chain recombines TRBV5-1 with TRBJ2-1; 7 bases fit TRBD1. Germline V gene lookup returns CDR1 SGHRS and CDR2 YFSETQ. The CDR3 has 15 amino acids. The J segment lost 1 base and the V segment lost 4 bases, leaving 5 bases of the junction unmatched.

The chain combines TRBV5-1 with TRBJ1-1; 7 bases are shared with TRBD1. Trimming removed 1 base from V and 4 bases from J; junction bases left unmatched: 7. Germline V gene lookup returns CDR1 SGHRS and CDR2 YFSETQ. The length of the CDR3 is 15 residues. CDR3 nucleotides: TGCGCCAGCAGCTTGAACAGGGGAATCGGCACTGAAGCTTTCTTT. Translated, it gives CASSLNRGIGTEAFF. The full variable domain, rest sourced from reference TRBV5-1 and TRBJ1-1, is KAGVTQTPRYLIKTRGQQVTLSCSPISGHRSVSWYQQTPGQGLQFLFEYFSETQRNKGNFPGRFSGRQFSNSRSEMNVSTLELGDSALYLCASSLNRGIGTEAFFGQGTRLTVV.

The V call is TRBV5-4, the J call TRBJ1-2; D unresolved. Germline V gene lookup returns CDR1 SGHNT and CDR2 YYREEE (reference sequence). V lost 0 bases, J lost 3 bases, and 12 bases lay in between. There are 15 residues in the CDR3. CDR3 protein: CASSLGVGRDYGYTF. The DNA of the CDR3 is TGTGCCAGCAGCTTGGGGGTGGGGAGGGACTATGGCTACACCTTC.

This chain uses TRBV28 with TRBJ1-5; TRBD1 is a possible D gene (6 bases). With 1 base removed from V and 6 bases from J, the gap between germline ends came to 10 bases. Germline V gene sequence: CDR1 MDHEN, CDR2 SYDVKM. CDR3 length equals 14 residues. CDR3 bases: TGTGCCAGCAGTTTATTGGCCAGGGGTCAGCCCCAGCATTTT. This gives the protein CASSLLARGQPQHF.

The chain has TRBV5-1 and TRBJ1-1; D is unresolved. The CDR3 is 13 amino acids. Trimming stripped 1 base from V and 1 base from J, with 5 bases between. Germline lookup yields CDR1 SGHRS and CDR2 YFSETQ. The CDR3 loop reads CASSLSQNTEAFF. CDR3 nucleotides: TGCGCCAGCAGCTTGTCACAGAACACTGAAGCTTTCTTT.

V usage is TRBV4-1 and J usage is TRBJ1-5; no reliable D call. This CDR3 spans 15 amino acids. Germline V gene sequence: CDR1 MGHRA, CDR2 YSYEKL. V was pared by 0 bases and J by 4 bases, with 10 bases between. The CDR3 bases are TGCGCCAGCAGCCAAGATCGTCCCCCTAATCAGCCCCAGCATTTT. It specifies CASSQDRPPNQPQHF.